This TCR beta chain was found in a study of blood T cell repertoires in COVID-19. Study summary: T cells, B-cell-depleted T cells, or PBMCs supplied cDNA or gDNA.

The CDR3 spans 18 residues. Germline V gene sequence: CDR1 MDHEN, CDR2 SYDVKM. V lost 6 bases and J lost 1; bases outside the gene matches: 11. Assay: immunoSEQ multiplex PCR; the TCRdb copy retains only in-frame clones and omits some. The sample has roughly 22,000 clones; 92% are singletons. The V and J genes are TRBV28 and TRBJ1-3; 11 bases fit TRBD1. The specimen sequenced was peripheral blood. This sequence was found in a man between 65 and 85 years old with active COVID-19. This CDR3 is CASSISSWDRGSGNTIYF. The CDR3 region has the DNA TGTGCCAGCAGCATATCGTCCTGGGACAGGGGGTCTGGAAACACCATATATTTT. Full variable domain (remainder filled in from reference TRBV28 and TRBJ1-3): DVKVTQSSRYLVKRTGEKVFLECVQDMDHENMFWYRQDPGLGLRLIYFSYDVKMKEKGDIPEGYSVSREKKERFSLILESASTNQTSMYLCASSISSWDRGSGNTIYFGEGSWLTVV.